Listed below are T cell receptor beta chains from one sample, sequenced in a study of blood T cell repertoires in COVID-19. Sequenced by immunoSEQ multiplex PCR; TCRdb stores in-frame clones only, minus some. The repertoire holds about 100,000 clones, with about nine tenths as singletons. The specimen was peripheral blood. The receptor source for this set is a man in his fifties or sixties with acute or convalescent COVID-19. Each CDR3 is given with its conserved first and last residue. D genes are given only for firm matches. Expanded clones are given a class, and other clones once, few, many or no size at all.

v_call	j_call	d_call	clone_size	cdr3_aa	cdr3_nt
TRBV29-1	TRBJ1-3	TRBD1	NA	CSVEGAGGGNTIYF	TGCAGCGTTGAAGGAGCAGGGGGCGGAAACACCATATATTTT
TRBV5-1	TRBJ2-1	TRBD1	NA	CASSLGLRGRNEQFF	TGCGCCAGCAGCTTGGGGCTGAGGGGGCGCAATGAGCAGTTCTTC
TRBV11-2	TRBJ2-5	NA	NA	CASGASAGQETQYF	TGTGCCAGCGGCGCCTCAGCGGGCCAAGAGACCCAGTACTTC
TRBV21-1	TRBJ2-5	NA	NA	CASSKVSQGKETQYF	TGTGCCAGCAGCAAAGTTAGTCAGGGGAAAGAGACCCAGTACTTC
TRBV9	TRBJ1-2	TRBD1	NA	CASSGAGTVYGYTF	TGTGCCAGCAGCGGCGCGGGGACAGTCTATGGCTACACCTTC
TRBV6-2/TRBV6-3	TRBJ1-1	TRBD1	NA	CASSYLGTGRTEAFF	TGTGCCAGCAGTTACTTGGGGACAGGGCGAACTGAAGCTTTCTTT
TRBV24-1	TRBJ2-3	NA	NA	CATSDWQGMVGTQYF	TGTGCCACCAGTGATTGGCAGGGAATGGTTGGTACGCAGTATTTT
TRBV18	TRBJ2-1	TRBD2	NA	CASSYSGTSGGEQFF	TGTGCCAGCTCATACTCCGGGACTAGCGGGGGTGAGCAGTTCTTC
TRBV29-1	TRBJ2-3	TRBD2	NA	CSVDLAGGPGAQYF	TGCAGCGTAGACCTAGCGGGAGGCCCCGGGGCGCAGTATTTT
TRBV28	TRBJ1-2	TRBD1	once	CASRGQAYGYTF	TGTGCCAGCAGAGGACAGGCCTATGGCTACACCTTC